Each of the 23 T cell receptor beta chains below was sequenced from the same sample in a study of blood T cell repertoires in COVID-19. Method: immunoSEQ multiplex PCR; TCRdb's copy keeps in-frame clones and lacks some. The sample gives fewer than 300,000 clones, more than 75% of which show up once; approximately 2.3% is in the top ten. Sequenced: peripheral blood. The receptor source for this set is a woman aged 50 to 60 with acute or convalescent COVID-19.

The V gene is TRBV7-3, the J gene TRBJ2-5; TRBD1 matches at 9 bases. The germline CDR1 and CDR2 sequences are SGHTA and FQGTGA. There are 15 residues in the CDR3. V lost 6 bases and J lost 4; bases outside the gene matches: 9. In DNA form, the CDR3 reads TGTGCCAGCAGTCCCTATCGGACAGGGGCAGAGACCCAGTACTTC. Amino acids: CASSPYRTGAETQYF.

The gene calls are TRBV28 and TRBJ2-1; TRBD1 might be the D (6 bases). V dropped 7 bases and J dropped 4 bases, with 14 bases sitting between them. This CDR3 has 14 residues. Germline lookup yields CDR1 MDHEN and CDR2 SYDVKM. In nucleotides, the CDR3 is TGTGCCAGCACCAGCGGACAGCTTTACAATGAGCAGTTCTTC. Its translation is CASTSGQLYNEQFF.

The CDR3 DNA reads as TGTGCCAGCAGTAAGAGGCTAGTCAACTACAATGAGCAGTTCTTC. It is translated as CASSKRLVNYNEQFF. The genes are TRBV2 and TRBJ2-1; D unclear. Germline-derived CDR1 and CDR2 are SNHLY and FYNNEI. V was trimmed by 5 bases and J by 3 bases, leaving 14 bases between them. The CDR3 sequence is 15 residues long.

To note about this clone: A junction boundary mismatches the germline segment, possibly from a read error. V gene TRBV3-1 (or the pseudogene TRBV3-2) combines with J gene TRBJ2-1, with D unresolved. CDR1 LGHDT and CDR2 YNNKEL come from the germline V gene (reference sequence). This CDR3 comprises 11 residues. In DNA, the CDR3 is TGTGCCAGCAGCCAAGAGAATAGTATCCTCTTC. Translated, it gives CASSQENSILF.

This rearrangement joins TRBV18 to TRBJ2-4; no firm D call. Germline V gene lookup returns CDR1 KGHSH and CDR2 LQKENI. This CDR3 region has 16 residues. The V and J ends lost 4 bases and 0 bases respectively, with 13 bases between them. CDR3 bases: TGTGCCAGCTCACGGCTCGGGTTCCTAGCCAAAAACATTCAGTACTTC. Its protein is CASSRLGFLAKNIQYF.

This rearrangement joins TRBV9 to TRBJ1-1, with 8 bases fitting TRBD1. The V gene's germline CDR1 is SGDLS and CDR2 YYNGEE. This CDR3 is 15 amino acids long. V lost 4 bases and J lost 5; bases outside the gene matches: 10. CDR3 coding DNA: TGTGCCAGCAGCCCTTTAGACAGGGGATGGACTGAAGCTTTCTTT. As protein: CASSPLDRGWTEAFF.

This clone has a handful of counts. The chain joins TRBV6-6 to TRBJ2-1; TRBD2 matches at 11 bases. Per germline, CDR1 MNHNY and CDR2 SVGAGI (reference sequence). The CDR3 length is 18 residues. The ends lost 6 bases at V and 2 bases at J; junction bases unmatched: 12. This CDR3 reads CASSRGLAGAATYNEQFF. DNA for the CDR3: TGTGCCAGCAGCCGAGGACTAGCGGGCGCCGCCACCTACAATGAGCAGTTCTTC.

The rearrangement joins TRBV25-1 to TRBJ2-7; 9 positions agree with TRBD1. The CDR3 is made up of 15 amino acids. Unmatched junction bases numbered 6, after V lost 1 base and J lost 5 bases. Germline-derived CDR1 and CDR2 are MGHDK and SYGVNS. This chain's CDR3 is CASSESRTGDHEQYF. CDR3 nucleotide sequence: TGTGCCAGCAGTGAATCTCGGACAGGGGACCACGAGCAGTACTTC.

The rearrangement uses TRBV6-2 or TRBV6-3 and TRBJ2-7; D is unresolved. The CDR3 loop spans 13 amino acids. V was pared by 4 bases and J by 3 bases, with 10 bases between. The germline gives CDR1 MNHEY, CDR2 SVGEGT. As DNA, the CDR3 is TGTGCCAGCAGTTTCGACGGAGACTACGAGCAGTACTTC. Encoded protein: CASSFDGDYEQYF.

The V call is TRBV3-1 (or the pseudogene TRBV3-2), the J call TRBJ2-2; D call uncertain. CDR3 length: 13 amino acids. V was cut by 6 bases and J by 4 bases, with 9 bases left in between. Germline CDR1 LGHDT, CDR2 YNNKEL (reference sequence). CDR3 in amino acids: CASRPTVTGELFF. CDR3 DNA: TGTGCCAGCAGGCCTACCGTCACCGGGGAGCTGTTTTTT.

The rearrangement joins TRBV18 to TRBJ2-1, with 9 positions matching TRBD2. The CDR3 has 17 amino acids. Germline V gene sequence: CDR1 KGHSH, CDR2 LQKENI. The J segment lost 0 bases and the V segment lost 3 bases, leaving 6 bases of the junction unmatched. CDR3 in DNA: TGTGCCAGCTCACCGGCGGGAGGGGCGAGCTCCTACAATGAGCAGTTCTTC. Translating it yields CASSPAGGASSYNEQFF.

This chain uses TRBV15 with TRBJ2-1; 8 nucleotides agree with TRBD1. The V and J ends lost 6 bases and 2 bases, in that order; junction bases with no gene match: 6. This CDR3 region has 15 residues. Germline CDR1 and CDR2: LNHNV and YYDKDF (reference sequence). CDR3 protein: CATRSTGGAYNEQFF. The CDR3 DNA is TGTGCCACCAGGTCAACAGGGGGAGCCTACAATGAGCAGTTCTTC.

This clone has a single count. The rearrangement uses TRBV5-6 and TRBJ1-5; D uncertain. Trimming removed 1 base from V and 6 bases from J, with 11 bases in between. CDR1 and CDR2 from the germline V gene are SGHDT and YYEEEE. The length of the CDR3 is 14 residues. Here the CDR3 reads CASSLPGSGQPQHF. Written as DNA, the CDR3 is TGTGCCAGCAGCTTGCCGGGGAGCGGTCAGCCCCAGCATTTT.

The CDR3 is CASTRGEAREAFF. CDR3 nucleotide sequence: TGTGCCAGCACCCGGGGGGAGGCGCGGGAAGCTTTCTTT. The V call is TRBV7-9, the J call TRBJ1-1; weak D call: TRBD1 (5 bases). Trimming removed 7 bases at V and 8 bases at J, with 17 bases between. This CDR3 contains 13 residues. CDR1 SEHNR and CDR2 FQNEAQ come from the germline V gene (reference sequence).

V and J are TRBV6-2 or TRBV6-3 and TRBJ2-1; 10 bases fit TRBD2. The V gene end was trimmed by 5 bases and the J gene end by 6 bases; junction bases not matched to a gene: 10. The germline V gene has CDR1 MNHEY and CDR2 SVGEGT. The CDR3 is made up of 16 amino acids. The CDR3 sequence: CASSSPLAGALNEQFF. In nucleotides, the CDR3 is TGTGCCAGCAGTAGCCCCCTAGCGGGAGCTCTCAATGAGCAGTTCTTC.

The V call is TRBV5-1, the J call TRBJ1-6; D is perhaps TRBD1 (6 bases). Germline V gene sequence: CDR1 SGHRS, CDR2 YFSETQ. V dropped 4 bases and J dropped 0 bases, with 11 bases sitting between them. The CDR3 contains 16 residues. The CDR3, as DNA: TGCGCCAGCAGCCAGCAGGGGAGCTCCTATAATTCACCCCTCCACTTT. It encodes CASSQQGSSYNSPLHF.

The genes are TRBV11-2 and TRBJ1-2; no clear D gene. The ends were cut back, 3 bases at V and 5 bases at J, with 16 bases in the middle. This CDR3 contains 15 residues. Germline V gene lookup returns CDR1 SGHAT and CDR2 FQNNGV. The DNA of the CDR3 is TGTGCCAGCAGCTTCGGAGGGTCGGCGGTATATGGCTACACCTTC. Its translation: CASSFGGSAVYGYTF.

The chain employs TRBV10-3 and TRBJ1-6, with 8 bases aligning to TRBD1. V was pared by 5 bases and J by 7 bases, with 4 bases of the junction left unmatched. Germline CDR1 and CDR2: ENHRY and SYGVKD. The CDR3 sequence is 14 residues long. The DNA of the CDR3 is TGTGCCATCAGTCGGGACAGGATAAATTCACCCCTCCACTTT. Translating it yields CAISRDRINSPLHF.

This clone was picked up one time. For the CDR3, the DNA is TGCGCCAGCAGCTTGAAGACTAGCGGGAGGAAAGAGACCCAGTACTTC. It yields the protein CASSLKTSGRKETQYF. This rearrangement joins TRBV5-1 to TRBJ2-5, with 13 bases that match TRBD2. The CDR3 extends over 16 amino acids. V gave up 1 base and J gave up 3 bases; unmatched junction bases: 3. The germline CDR1 and CDR2 sequences are SGHRS and YFSETQ.

The chain uses TRBV2 and TRBJ1-5; D not certain. Trimming pared 1 base from V and 6 bases from J, leaving 10 bases between. The CDR3 covers 14 residues. Looked up from germline, CDR1 is SNHLY and CDR2 is FYNNEI. This chain's CDR3 is CASSEVRVGQPQHF. CDR3 sequence (DNA): TGTGCCAGCAGTGAAGTGAGGGTTGGTCAGCCCCAGCATTTT.

The genes are TRBV7-2 and TRBJ1-6; D unresolved. This CDR3 contains 15 residues. With 1 base removed from V and 0 bases from J, the gap between germline ends came to 4 bases. Per germline, CDR1 SGHTA and CDR2 FQGNSA. CDR3 nucleotide sequence: TGTGCCAGCAGCTTAGTCAGCTCCTATAATTCACCCCTCCACTTT. It encodes CASSLVSSYNSPLHF.

The chain employs TRBV15 and TRBJ1-1; D remains unclear. Trimming pared 3 bases from V and 0 bases from J, leaving 5 bases between. The CDR3 has 13 amino acids. Per germline, CDR1 LNHNV and CDR2 YYDKDF (reference sequence). CDR3: CATSRPVNTEAFF. The CDR3 region has the DNA TGTGCCACCAGCAGGCCAGTGAACACTGAAGCTTTCTTT. Supplemented by reference TRBV15 and TRBJ1-1, the full variable domain reads DAMVIQNPRYQVTQFGKPVTLSCSQTLNHNVMYWYQQKSSQAPKLLFHYYDKDFNNEADTPDNFQSRRPNTSFCFLDIRSPGLGDTAMYLCATSRPVNTEAFFGQGTRLTVV.

V and J are TRBV6-4 and TRBJ2-1, with TRBD2 identical over 7 bases. Germline V CDR1 and CDR2: MRHNA, SNTAGT. This CDR3 has 17 amino acids. Trimming cost V 0 bases and J 5 bases; bases outside gene matches: 10. The CDR3 region is CASSDSRGRAPHNEQFF. DNA of the CDR3: TGTGCCAGCAGTGACTCGAGAGGGAGGGCCCCCCACAATGAGCAGTTCTTC.